These 20 T cell receptor beta chains originate from one sample sequenced in a study of cytomegalovirus exposure and HLA in healthy donors. Vbeta (60) and Jbeta (13) primers were used in the PCR. TCRdb keeps only in-frame clones here, not all; method: immunoSEQ multiplex PCR. Found here are around 80,000 clones, around 76% of them singletons; the top ten hold approximately 1.5%. Specimen: PBMCs. The receptors shown here come from a man aged 35 to 55 in good health and CMV-seronegative.

This chain connects TRBV28 to TRBJ1-2; D remains ambiguous. The CDR3 totals 13 residues. Looked up from germline, CDR1 is MDHEN and CDR2 is SYDVKM. Trimming cost V 2 bases and J 4 bases, with 8 bases left between them. The chain's CDR3 is CASSLISGYGYTF. DNA of the CDR3: TGTGCCAGCAGTTTAATTTCAGGCTATGGCTACACCTTC.

This clone was counted a single time. The V and J genes are TRBV28 and TRBJ2-2, with D possibly being TRBD2 (5 bases). CDR3 length equals 15 residues. Per the germline V gene, CDR1 is MDHEN and CDR2 is SYDVKM. Trimming cost V 7 bases and J 8 bases, with 20 bases left between them. The CDR3 sequence is CASTHPGTLVGELFF. In nucleotides, the CDR3 is TGTGCCAGCACCCACCCGGGAACCTTAGTGGGGGAGCTGTTTTTT.

The V gene is TRBV6-5, the J gene TRBJ1-1, with D hard to call. This CDR3 spans 10 amino acids. Trimming left V 6 bases short and J 10 bases short, with 9 bases between. From germline, CDR1 is MNHEY and CDR2 SVGAGI. The CDR3 DNA sequence: TGTGCCAGCAGGATTTGGCTAGCTTTCTTT. Residues: CASRIWLAFF.

V and J are TRBV6-6 and TRBJ1-1; D possibly corresponds to TRBD1 (5 bases). The V gene lost 0 bases and the J gene lost 10 bases, with 6 bases spanning the gap. The CDR3 consists of 11 residues. Per the germline V gene, CDR1 is MNHNY and CDR2 is SVGAGI (reference sequence). The chain's CDR3 is CASSYSGLAFF. The DNA for the CDR3 is TGTGCCAGCAGTTACTCGGGGCTAGCTTTCTTT.

The J gene is TRBJ1-5, the V gene TRBV2, with 7 positions matching TRBD1. Germline V gives CDR1 SNHLY, CDR2 FYNNEI. The CDR3 has 16 amino acids. V dropped 2 bases and J dropped 7; count of bases not matched to a gene: 11. The CDR3: CASSETGVNREQPQHF. The CDR3 coding sequence is TGTGCCAGCAGTGAAACAGGGGTAAACCGAGAACAGCCCCAGCATTTT. The full variable domain, with the rest looked up from reference TRBV2 and TRBJ1-5, is EPEVTQTPSHQVTQMGQEVILRCVPISNHLYFYWYRQILGQKVEFLVSFYNNEISEKSEIFDDQFSVERPDGSNFTLKIRSTKLEDSAMYFCASSETGVNREQPQHFGDGTRLSIL.

This rearrangement joins TRBV15 to TRBJ2-3, with TRBD1 as a possible D gene (6 bases). Looked up from germline, CDR1 is LNHNV and CDR2 is YYDKDF (reference sequence). The CDR3 runs 13 residues. V lost 7 bases, J lost 1 base, and 9 bases lay in between. CDR3 protein: CATTHRGTDTQYF. CDR3 nucleotides: TGTGCCACCACTCACAGGGGCACAGATACGCAGTATTTT.

The gene calls are TRBV28 and TRBJ2-7; tentative D call: TRBD2 (6 bases). From germline, CDR1 is MDHEN and CDR2 SYDVKM. There are 11 residues in the CDR3. V was pared by 7 bases and J by 12 bases, with 16 bases between. DNA of the CDR3: TGTGCCAGCAACTCCCCGACTAGTGTGTACTTC. Translated: CASNSPTSVYF.

CDR3 in DNA: TGCGCCAGCAGCTTGGATCCTAGCGGTTCCTACGAGCAGTACTTC. Translating gives CASSLDPSGSYEQYF. J is TRBJ2-5 and V is TRBV5-1, with 7 bases identical to TRBD2. The assigned J gene may be wrong: the sequence end matches TRBJ2-7 better. Germline V gene lookup returns CDR1 SGHRS and CDR2 YFSETQ. CDR3 length: 15 residues.

This clone was counted only a few times. The chain has TRBV7-6 and TRBJ2-5, with D uncertain. Germline V gene data show CDR1 as SGHVS and CDR2 as FNYEAQ. The CDR3 loop spans 12 amino acids. V was trimmed by 2 bases and J by 7 bases, leaving 8 bases between them. The CDR3 spells CASSLLPGTQYF. The CDR3 DNA is TGTGCCAGCAGCTTACTTCCGGGGACCCAGTACTTC.

This chain uses TRBV7-2 with TRBJ2-5; 10 bases fit TRBD1. Trimming at V came to 5 bases and at J to 0 bases, leaving 3 bases not matched to a gene. The germline V gene has CDR1 SGHTA and CDR2 FQGNSA. This CDR3 comprises 15 residues. CDR3 sequence: CASSRDRGYQETQYF. The CDR3 DNA reads as TGTGCCAGCAGCCGGGACAGGGGCTACCAAGAGACCCAGTACTTC.

V usage is TRBV2 and J usage is TRBJ2-1, with D hard to call. The germline V gene has CDR1 SNHLY and CDR2 FYNNEI. V was pared by 5 bases and J by 5 bases, with 4 bases between. This CDR3 is 11 amino acids long. CDR3 sequence (DNA): TGTGCCAGCAGTTATAACAATGAGCAGTTCTTC. Amino acids: CASSYNNEQFF.

The J gene is TRBJ2-7, the V gene TRBV2; 8 positions match TRBD1. The CDR3 contains 13 residues. V lost 3 bases and J lost 4; bases outside the gene matches: 2. In germline, CDR1 is SNHLY, CDR2 FYNNEI. In DNA form, the CDR3 reads TGTGCCAGCAGTGAGCAGGGGGCGTACGAGCAGTACTTC. It specifies CASSEQGAYEQYF.

The rearrangement joins TRBV2 to TRBJ2-7; weak D call: TRBD2 (6 bases). V lost 7 bases to trimming and J lost 3 bases, with 10 bases between them. Germline loops: CDR1 SNHLY, CDR2 FYNNEI. The CDR3 is made up of 12 amino acids. The CDR3 loop reads CASTSGGYEQYF. The CDR3 nucleotides read TGTGCCAGCACTTCCGGGGGCTACGAGCAGTACTTC.

This clone was seen just once. This chain uses TRBV19 with TRBJ2-6; possibly TRBD1 for D (5 bases). Germline CDR1 LNHDA, CDR2 SQIVND (reference sequence). The V end was cut by 1 base, the J end by 0 bases, with 7 bases between. The CDR3 covers 16 residues. CDR3 region: CASSIAGFSGANVLTF. CDR3 DNA: TGTGCCAGTAGTATAGCAGGGTTCTCTGGGGCCAACGTCCTGACTTTC.

V and J are TRBV19 and TRBJ1-3, with D perhaps TRBD1 (6 bases). The CDR3 has 13 amino acids. Trimming took off 8 bases at V and 1 base at J, with 9 bases between the two ends. Germline V gives CDR1 LNHDA, CDR2 SQIVND (reference sequence). The CDR3 bases are TGTGCCAGTGGAACAGGGTCTGGAAACACCATATATTTT. Amino acid sequence: CASGTGSGNTIYF.

The chain uses TRBV29-1 and TRBJ2-2; 10 bases map to TRBD1. The CDR3 has 15 amino acids. Germline CDR1 SQVTM, CDR2 ANQGSEA. With 6 bases clipped from V and 4 bases from J, the junction kept 8 bases outside the gene matches. The DNA of the CDR3 is TGCAGCGTCCGGAGGGGACAGGGGTTCACCGGGGAGCTGTTTTTT. This sequence encodes CSVRRGQGFTGELFF.

The chain uses TRBV4-1 and TRBJ2-1, with 10 positions matching TRBD2. The CDR3 sequence is 15 residues long. Trimming at V came to 0 bases and at J to 9 bases, leaving 5 bases not matched to a gene. Germline CDR1 MGHRA, CDR2 YSYEKL. The CDR3 region has the DNA TGCGCCAGCAGCCAAGAAGCGGGAGGGCCTATTGAGCAGTTCTTC. Translating it yields CASSQEAGGPIEQFF.

The chain links TRBV28 to TRBJ2-1, with D maybe TRBD1 (6 bases). The length of the CDR3 is 14 residues. The germline V and J ends were trimmed by 11 bases and 2 bases, with 16 bases remaining between them. In germline, CDR1 is MDHEN, CDR2 SYDVKM. The CDR3 reads CAASQGLTYNEQFF. CDR3 DNA sequence: TGTGCCGCGTCCCAGGGGCTAACCTACAATGAGCAGTTCTTC. Full variable domain (rest looked up from reference TRBV28 and TRBJ2-1): DVKVTQSSRYLVKRTGEKVFLECVQDMDHENMFWYRQDPGLGLRLIYFSYDVKMKEKGDIPEGYSVSREKKERFSLILESASTNQTSMYLCAASQGLTYNEQFFGPGTRLTVL.

V is TRBV27 and J is TRBJ2-1; D remains unclear. V was cut by 1 base and J by 1 base, with 8 bases left in between. Germline assignment: CDR1 MNHEY and CDR2 SMNVEV (reference sequence). This CDR3 region has 15 residues. The CDR3 region is CASSLWLPSYNEQFF. CDR3 nucleotides: TGTGCCAGCAGTTTATGGCTCCCTTCCTACAATGAGCAGTTCTTC.

The chain combines TRBV27 with TRBJ2-7; possible D gene TRBD2, 6 bases. The length of the CDR3 is 13 residues. Deletions cut 1 base from V and 6 bases from J, with 10 bases between. From germline, CDR1 is MNHEY and CDR2 SMNVEV (reference sequence). CDR3 loop: CASSLYAEGEQYF. CDR3 DNA: TGTGCCAGCAGTTTATATGCGGAGGGCGAGCAGTACTTC.